A selection of T cell receptor beta chains follows, all from one sample in a study. TCRdb processed the RT-PCR reads anew with MiXCR; each CDR3 protein has one entry. The sample has approximately 720,000 distinct CDR3 sequences, approximately 15% seen once. The sequencing sample was made of memory CD4+ T cells from blood. Source of these receptors: a female donor in good health, serving as a healthy control. The CDR3 runs from the conserved cysteine through the conserved F or W. Clone sizes are given selectively: once, few, many, or a class where the clone is expanded.

>TRBV6-2/TRBV6-3|few|12|TRBJ2-1
CASSLVLAWQFF
>TRBV27|few|17|TRBJ2-5
CASSLFGLAGGQETQYF
>TRBV12-3/TRBV12-4|NA|17|TRBJ2-2
CASSLLASGSYGGELFF
>TRBV29-1|NA|15|TRBJ2-1
CSVRIAGGPGSEQFF
>TRBV6-5|NA|15|TRBJ1-2
CASSQKGAGNYGYTF
>TRBV4-3|many|15|TRBJ2-2
CASSQGAVNTGELFF
>TRBV2|few|14|TRBJ1-2
CASSEESASYGYTF
>TRBV10-3|once|15|TRBJ2-2
CAITKTGDDTGELFF
>TRBV6-1|few|16|TRBJ1-5
CASSFGTEPLNQPQHF
>TRBV5-1|NA|14|TRBJ2-1
CASSPILDSGEQFF
>TRBV14|few|16|TRBJ2-3
CASSRGGHGGADTQYF
>TRBV12-3/TRBV12-4|few|13|TRBJ1-5
CASSFSTNQPQHF
>TRBV4-1|NA|15|TRBJ2-2
CASSRRSDWAGELFF
>TRBV29-1|few|14|TRBJ2-3
CSVGHLAGTDTQYF
>TRBV20-1|few|13|TRBJ2-1
CSARGGWYNEQFF
>TRBV13|few|15|TRBJ2-5
CASSSGDRVGETQYF
>TRBV5-1|NA|13|TRBJ2-5
CASSLGTEMTQYF
>TRBV21-1|NA|13|TRBJ2-7
CASSWDSLTEQYF
>TRBV11-2|NA|14|TRBJ1-5
CASSLVTENQPQHF
>TRBV6-2/TRBV6-3|NA|14|TRBJ2-7
CASTTGTGSYEQYF
>TRBV10-3|many|14|TRBJ2-5
CAISSGPLDETQYF
>TRBV5-1|NA|15|TRBJ2-2
CASSKGTGDTGELFF
>TRBV7-2|few|17|TRBJ2-3
CASSPGGQGGRKDTQYF
>TRBV5-1|NA|15|TRBJ1-1
CASSQDTLGDTEAFF
>TRBV29-1|NA|12|TRBJ1-1
CSVGGYGTEAFF
>TRBV11-3|few|12|TRBJ1-2
CASRERGPGYTF
>TRBV5-1|few|16|TRBJ2-3
CASRDSAKKGTDTQYF
>TRBV7-9|NA|17|TRBJ2-4
CASSFNGQSIAKNIQYF
>TRBV20-1|NA|14|TRBJ2-1
CSARGTGGYNEQFF
>TRBV13|few|15|TRBJ2-3
CASSNRDRGSSTQYF
>TRBV5-1|many|16|TRBJ2-1
CASSLEAGSSYNEQFF
>TRBV28|few|14|TRBJ2-7
CASSPLSGKDEQYF
>TRBV20-1|NA|14|TRBJ1-2
CSASAGGAGYGYTF
>TRBV12-3/TRBV12-4|NA|16|TRBJ2-4
CASSLGPDFGKNIQYF
>TRBV3-1|NA|14|TRBJ1-1
CASSHRSYGTEAFF
>TRBV12-3/TRBV12-4|NA|11|TRBJ2-7
CASLSFAEQYF
>TRBV12-3/TRBV12-4|many|13|TRBJ2-7
CASSFPDRDEQYF
>TRBV7-2|NA|19|TRBJ2-4
CASSLMIGGKSGSRSIQYF
>TRBV5-5|few|17|TRBJ1-1
CASSSIGQGASNTEAFF
>TRBV28|many|15|TRBJ2-1
CASSKLAGGKNEQFF
>TRBV28|NA|15|TRBJ2-7
CASRKVTDAVYEQYF
>TRBV18|NA|14|TRBJ2-2
CASSPAGDTGELFF
>TRBV7-9|NA|15|TRBJ1-2
CASSLGDRQTPGYTF
>TRBV5-4|once|13|TRBJ2-5
CASSPWSGETQYF
>TRBV20-1|NA|12|TRBJ2-5
CSANRGRGTQYF
>TRBV20-1|NA|15|TRBJ1-2
CSAREISGLPGGYTF
>TRBV12-3/TRBV12-4|NA|12|TRBJ2-1
CASSRQVNEQFF
>TRBV20-1|many|14|TRBJ1-5
CSASPQGVGQPQHF
>TRBV12-3/TRBV12-4|many|14|TRBJ2-7
CASSLRLASSEQYF
>TRBV20-1|NA|18|TRBJ2-4
CSARDLTGGAGAKNIQYF
>TRBV18|NA|13|TRBJ2-7
CASSPLRQGEQYF
>TRBV5-1|many|16|TRBJ2-3
CASSPPDRNYGDTQYF
>TRBV4-3|NA|17|TRBJ2-6
CASSQDGVSSGANVLTF
>TRBV28|NA|14|TRBJ1-5
CASSFLQGSQPQHF
>TRBV15|many|15|TRBJ1-6
CATSRSSGGDSPLHF
>TRBV12-3/TRBV12-4|NA|14|TRBJ1-4
CASSSDRANEKLFF
>TRBV6-5|many|14|TRBJ2-1
CACRPGSSYNEQFF
>TRBV7-2|once|14|TRBJ1-5
CASRVQGNNQPQHF